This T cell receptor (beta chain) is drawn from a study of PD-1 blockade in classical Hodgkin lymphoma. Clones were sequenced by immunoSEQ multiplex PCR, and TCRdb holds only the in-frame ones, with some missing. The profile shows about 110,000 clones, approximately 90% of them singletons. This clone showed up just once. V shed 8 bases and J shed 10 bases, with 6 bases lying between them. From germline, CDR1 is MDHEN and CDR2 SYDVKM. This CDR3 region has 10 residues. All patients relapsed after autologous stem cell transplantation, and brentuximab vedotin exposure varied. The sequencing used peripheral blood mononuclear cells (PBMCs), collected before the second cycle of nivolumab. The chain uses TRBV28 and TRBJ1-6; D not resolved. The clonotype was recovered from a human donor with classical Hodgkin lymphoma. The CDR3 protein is CASGSSPLHF. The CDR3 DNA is TGTGCCAGCGGCAGCTCACCCCTCCACTTT.